These 7 T cell receptor beta chains came from one sample sequenced in a study of blood T cell repertoires in COVID-19 (dated by TCRdb to 2020 to 2022). The library came from the immunoSEQ multiplex PCR assay. As stored in TCRdb, this immuneACCESS dataset retains in-frame rearrangements with V and J assigned. A fraction of the clones does not appear; measured against another copy, unresolved V genes explain less than half of the discrepancy, and the remainder lacks a known reason. This sample gives roughly 170,000 clones in total; roughly nine tenths of them show up just once. The ten largest clones add up to more than 20% of the sample. Sequencing used peripheral blood. These receptors originate from a man aged 65 to 85 with active or convalescent COVID-19.

This chain uses TRBV28 with TRBJ1-5; 7 bases match TRBD1. This CDR3 comprises 17 residues. Germline V gene data show CDR1 as MDHEN and CDR2 as SYDVKM. The V and J ends lost 6 bases and 6 bases, in that order; junction bases with no gene match: 17. The CDR3 sequence: CASSYFGAGGRVQPQHF. The CDR3 region has the DNA TGTGCCAGCAGCTACTTTGGGGCAGGGGGTAGAGTTCAGCCCCAGCATTTT.

This chain links TRBV7-3 with TRBJ2-5; TRBD1 agrees at 7 bases. The ends lost 2 bases at V and 1 base at J; junction bases unmatched: 4. The CDR3 spans 15 residues. CDR1 is SGHTA and CDR2 is FQGTGA in the germline V gene. This CDR3 is CASSLGDSIQETQYF. The DNA of the CDR3 is TGTGCCAGCAGCTTAGGGGACAGTATCCAAGAGACCCAGTACTTC.

This clone was detected once. The chain has TRBV7-6 and TRBJ2-5; 8 nucleotides match TRBD1. The J segment lost 4 bases and the V segment lost 4 bases, leaving 11 bases of the junction unmatched. This CDR3 spans 16 amino acids. Germline-derived CDR1 and CDR2 are SGHVS and FNYEAQ. CDR3 sequence: CASSSTDRGVPETQYF. The CDR3 bases are TGTGCCAGCAGCTCGACAGACAGGGGAGTTCCAGAGACCCAGTACTTC.

This clone came up a few times. This chain links TRBV2 with TRBJ2-7; 11 bases fit TRBD2. This CDR3 comprises 14 residues. The J segment lost 6 bases and the V segment lost 4 bases, leaving 5 bases of the junction unmatched. The germline V gene encodes CDR1 SNHLY and CDR2 FYNNEI. The CDR3 DNA sequence: TGTGCCAGCAGTGGGCTAGCGGGAGGAGGCGAGCAGTACTTC. It yields the protein CASSGLAGGGEQYF.

V usage is TRBV30 and J usage is TRBJ2-3; tentatively, D is TRBD1 (5 bases). Trimming took off 4 bases at V and 0 bases at J, with 17 bases between the two ends. The CDR3 totals 16 residues. Germline assignment: CDR1 GTSNPN and CDR2 SVGIG (reference sequence). This CDR3 is CAWTRSGRSSTDTQYF. CDR3 nucleotide sequence: TGTGCCTGGACCCGATCAGGGCGGTCGAGCACAGATACGCAGTATTTT.

The chain combines TRBV28 with TRBJ1-1, with D perhaps TRBD1 (5 bases). The CDR3 consists of 16 residues. Germline CDR1 and CDR2: MDHEN and SYDVKM. The ends were cut back, 7 bases at V and 0 bases at J, with 18 bases in the middle. CDR3 nucleotides: TGTGCCAGCATCGCACCCCTGACAGCCATGAACACTGAAGCTTTCTTT. This codes for CASIAPLTAMNTEAFF. The full variable domain, rest sourced from reference TRBV28 and TRBJ1-1, is DVKVTQSSRYLVKRTGEKVFLECVQDMDHENMFWYRQDPGLGLRLIYFSYDVKMKEKGDIPEGYSVSREKKERFSLILESASTNQTSMYLCASIAPLTAMNTEAFFGQGTRLTVV.

This clone was counted only a few times. The genes are TRBV29-1 and TRBJ2-3; D is possibly TRBD2 (6 bases). V lost 3 bases, J lost 2 bases, and 12 bases lay in between. CDR1 and CDR2 from the germline V gene are SQVTM and ANQGSEA. The CDR3 is 14 residues long. The CDR3 is CSVDRDFPTDTQYF. CDR3 sequence (DNA): TGCAGCGTTGATCGGGACTTCCCCACAGATACGCAGTATTTT.